This entry describes one T cell receptor (beta chain). Its antigen remains unknown. This entry belongs to a study of cytomegalovirus exposure and HLA in healthy donors. Findings and caveats of the study: Researchers counted around 180 TCR beta chains as cytomegalovirus-associated. As immune exposure information, only CMV serostatus was available.

Trimming removed 3 bases from V and 5 bases from J, with 11 bases in between. The CDR3 extends over 13 amino acids. Germline V gene lookup returns CDR1 SGDLS and CDR2 YYNGEE. Donors showed nominal health when sampled, although they likely had unrecorded immune exposures. It was with 60 Vbeta and 13 Jbeta primers that the PCR ran. Some clones are missing from TCRdb's copy, which holds only in-frame ones; the method was immunoSEQ multiplex PCR. The specimen's table records about 96,000 clones. This clonotype originated in a woman aged 25 to 39 in good health and CMV-seronegative. Sequences were obtained from PBMCs. J is TRBJ2-5 and V is TRBV9; no clear D. The CDR3: CASSATTRETQYF. In DNA form, the CDR3 reads TGTGCCAGCAGCGCCACTACGAGGGAGACCCAGTACTTC.